These 30 T cell receptor beta chains came from one sample sequenced in a study of cytomegalovirus exposure and HLA in healthy donors. The PCR had 60 Vbeta and 13 Jbeta primers. Clones were read by immunoSEQ multiplex PCR, and TCRdb kept only the in-frame ones, dropping some. This repertoire shows 150,000 to 200,000 clones, over 9.5% found once; its top ten account for roughly 7.7%. The specimen was PBMCs. All receptors come from a man in his fifties in good health and CMV-seropositive.

There are a few counts of this clone. V and J are TRBV9 and TRBJ2-7; 8 bases fit TRBD2. The CDR3 sequence is 18 residues long. V lost 0 bases, J lost 5 bases, and 16 bases stayed unmatched. The germline CDR1 and CDR2 sequences are SGDLS and YYNGEE. The CDR3 nucleotides read TGTGCCAGCAGCGTAGGCGGACCCACAGGACTAGCCGACAACGAGCAGTACTTC. This codes for CASSVGGPTGLADNEQYF.

This clone was detected only once. The J gene is TRBJ2-5, the V gene TRBV28; perhaps TRBD2 as D (7 bases). Germline lookup yields CDR1 MDHEN and CDR2 SYDVKM. Trimming stripped 3 bases from V and 2 bases from J, with 13 bases between. The CDR3 covers 15 residues. The CDR3 spells CASSLGGGPQETQYF. The CDR3 DNA sequence: TGTGCCAGCAGTTTGGGGGGGGGCCCACAAGAGACCCAGTACTTC. Full variable domain (rest looked up from reference TRBV28 and TRBJ2-5): DVKVTQSSRYLVKRTGEKVFLECVQDMDHENMFWYRQDPGLGLRLIYFSYDVKMKEKGDIPEGYSVSREKKERFSLILESASTNQTSMYLCASSLGGGPQETQYFGPGTRLLVL.

The V call is TRBV4-3, the J call TRBJ2-5; TRBD1 is a possible D gene (6 bases). Germline V CDR1 and CDR2: LGHNA, YSLEER. V was pared by 1 base and J by 5 bases, with 14 bases between. The CDR3 runs 15 residues. The CDR3 coding sequence is TGCGCCAGCAGCCAAGTCGTGGGGGCACGGGAGACCCAGTACTTC. Translation: CASSQVVGARETQYF.

The chain has TRBV19 and TRBJ2-2, with a tentative D call TRBD1 (5 bases). The CDR3 runs 14 residues. The V end was cut by 1 base, the J end by 4 bases, with 7 bases between. Germline V gene data show CDR1 as LNHDA and CDR2 as SQIVND (reference sequence). CDR3 sequence: CASSIGGVTGELFF. The CDR3 region has the DNA TGTGCCAGTAGTATAGGGGGCGTCACCGGGGAGCTGTTTTTT. Filled out from reference TRBV19 and TRBJ2-2, the complete variable domain reads DGGITQSPKYLFRKEGQNVTLSCEQNLNHDAMYWYRQDPGQGLRLIYYSQIVNDFQKGDIAEGYSVSREKKESFPLTVTSAQKNPTAFYLCASSIGGVTGELFFGEGSRLTVL.

The chain uses TRBV27 and TRBJ2-2; D gene uncertain. Trimming stripped 3 bases from V and 1 base from J, with 6 bases between. Germline V gives CDR1 MNHEY, CDR2 SMNVEV (reference sequence). CDR3 length: 14 residues. The CDR3 DNA reads TGTGCCAGCAGTTTGGCCCGGAACACCGGGGAGCTGTTTTTT. Residues: CASSLARNTGELFF.

The chain recombines TRBV2 with TRBJ1-1; 10 bases map to TRBD1. The CDR3 length is 21 residues. Germline-derived CDR1 and CDR2 are SNHLY and FYNNEI. Trimming cost V 7 bases and J 4 bases; bases outside gene matches: 27. The chain's CDR3 is CASIPSPRPGQGIISGTEAFF. The CDR3 DNA sequence: TGTGCCAGCATCCCTTCCCCTAGGCCGGGACAGGGGATAATTTCGGGCACTGAAGCTTTCTTT. Looking up the rest from reference TRBV2 and TRBJ1-1 gives the full variable domain: EPEVTQTPSHQVTQMGQEVILRCVPISNHLYFYWYRQILGQKVEFLVSFYNNEISEKSEIFDDQFSVERPDGSNFTLKIRSTKLEDSAMYFCASIPSPRPGQGIISGTEAFFGQGTRLTVV.

This clone was detected only a few times. J is TRBJ2-5 and V is TRBV7-2, with TRBD2 identical over 9 bases. Germline loops: CDR1 SGHTA, CDR2 FQGNSA. This CDR3 spans 15 amino acids. Trimming at V came to 2 bases and at J to 5 bases, leaving 6 bases not matched to a gene. CDR3 nucleotides: TGTGCCAGCAGCTTACGACTAGCGGCAACGGAGACCCAGTACTTC. Amino acids: CASSLRLAATETQYF.

This clone occurred a few times. The chain has TRBV15 and TRBJ2-3; weak D call: TRBD2 (7 bases). Trimming removed 7 bases at V and 5 bases at J, with 19 bases between. CDR1 LNHNV and CDR2 YYDKDF come from the germline V gene (reference sequence). The CDR3 has 15 amino acids. DNA of the CDR3: TGTGCCACCATACCTAACGGGGGGCGTGGAGATACGCAGTATTTT. Its translation is CATIPNGGRGDTQYF.

This clone turned up a few times. This chain uses TRBV6-5 with TRBJ1-5; TRBD1 matches 7 bases. The CDR3 covers 13 residues. The trim removed 11 bases at V and 4 bases at J, leaving 8 bases unmatched. Germline V lookup: CDR1 MNHEY, CDR2 SVGAGI. The CDR3 protein is CAAQGGRNQPQHF. The CDR3, as DNA: TGTGCCGCTCAGGGGGGACGAAATCAGCCCCAGCATTTT.

This clone was observed a handful of times. J is TRBJ1-2 and V is TRBV6-1, with TRBD1 as a possible D gene (5 bases). CDR3 length equals 16 residues. Germline loops: CDR1 MNHNS, CDR2 SASEGT. With 2 bases removed from V and 1 base from J, the gap between germline ends came to 14 bases. CDR3 loop: CASSEPRSGGNYGYTF. The CDR3 DNA sequence: TGTGCCAGCAGTGAACCTCGGTCGGGGGGTAACTATGGCTACACCTTC.

The J gene is TRBJ2-7, the V gene TRBV5-3; 10 bases line up with TRBD1. TRBV5-3 is annotated as an ORF whose role is uncertain. With V trimmed by 4 bases and J by 2 bases, 6 bases remained unmatched. The CDR3 totals 15 residues. The DNA of the CDR3 is TGTGCCAGAAGCCGCCGGGACAGGGGAGCCTACGAGCAGTACGTC. It translates to CARSRRDRGAYEQYV.

Many counts were recorded for this clone. The rearrangement joins TRBV15 to TRBJ2-5; D gene uncertain. V lost 3 bases and J 8 bases, leaving 7 bases between the germline ends. CDR3 size: 11 residues. Germline CDR1 and CDR2: LNHNV and YYDKDF (reference sequence). The CDR3 nucleotides are TGTGCCACCAGCAGTGGCATCACCCAGTACTTC. This translates into CATSSGITQYF. The whole variable domain, filled in from reference TRBV15 and TRBJ2-5, reads DAMVIQNPRYQVTQFGKPVTLSCSQTLNHNVMYWYQQKSSQAPKLLFHYYDKDFNNEADTPDNFQSRRPNTSFCFLDIRSPGLGDTAMYLCATSSGITQYFGPGTRLLVL.

The V and J genes are TRBV2 and TRBJ2-5; D not resolved. CDR1 and CDR2 (germline): SNHLY, FYNNEI. Trimming cost V 8 bases and J 1 base, with 14 bases left between them. This CDR3 is built from 14 residues. DNA for the CDR3: TGTGCCAGCGGTCAAGGCGGATTCCAAGAGACCCAGTACTTC. Translation gives CASGQGGFQETQYF.

V usage is TRBV19 and J usage is TRBJ1-5; tentative D call: TRBD1 (6 bases). This CDR3 region has 14 residues. The germline CDR1 and CDR2 sequences are LNHDA and SQIVND (reference sequence). V dropped 3 bases and J dropped 4 bases, with 10 bases sitting between them. CDR3 bases: TGTGCCAGTAGTATCAGGGGCAGAAATCAGCCCCAGCATTTT. As protein: CASSIRGRNQPQHF.

This clone has a handful of counts. The chain joins TRBV15 to TRBJ1-1; D ambiguous. From germline, CDR1 is LNHNV and CDR2 YYDKDF (reference sequence). The CDR3 totals 13 residues. Trimming cost V 2 bases and J 8 bases, with 12 bases left between them. CDR3: CATSRLDVTEAFF. CDR3 sequence (DNA): TGTGCCACCAGCAGACTAGACGTAACGGAAGCTTTCTTT.

The chain couples TRBV4-3 to TRBJ2-1; 13 nucleotides line up with TRBD2. The J segment lost 6 bases and the V segment lost 1 base, leaving 3 bases of the junction unmatched. CDR1 is LGHNA, CDR2 YSLEER, per germline. CDR3 length: 16 residues. The CDR3 loop reads CASSQVGTSGVNEQFF. In nucleotides, the CDR3 is TGCGCCAGCAGCCAAGTAGGGACTAGCGGGGTCAATGAGCAGTTCTTC.

The chain employs TRBV28 and TRBJ2-7; 9 nucleotides agree with TRBD1. V trimming: 6 bases; J trimming: 2 bases; junction bases outside the gene matches: 8. The germline V gene encodes CDR1 MDHEN and CDR2 SYDVKM. CDR3 length equals 15 residues. The CDR3 region is CASRRGQGTTYEQYV. The CDR3 coding sequence is TGTGCCAGCAGGAGGGGACAGGGTACAACCTACGAGCAGTACGTC.

V usage is TRBV5-4 and J usage is TRBJ2-5; TRBD2 aligns across 7 bases. The CDR3 loop spans 13 amino acids. In germline, CDR1 is SGHNT, CDR2 YYREEE (reference sequence). The ends lost 4 bases at V and 5 bases at J; junction bases unmatched: 5. This chain's CDR3 is CASSLPRGETQYF. The CDR3, as DNA: TGTGCCAGCAGCCTTCCGCGGGGGGAGACCCAGTACTTC.

This clone was detected only a few times. The V and J genes are TRBV7-8 and TRBJ2-7; 14 bases are a match to TRBD2. Germline CDR1 SGHVS, CDR2 FQNEAQ. CDR3 length: 17 residues. The V and J ends lost 5 bases and 1 base, in that order; junction bases with no gene match: 7. CDR3 residues: CASSPGTSGGRSYEQYF. CDR3 sequence (DNA): TGTGCCAGCAGCCCCGGGACTAGCGGGGGCAGGTCCTACGAGCAGTACTTC.

This clone was counted only a few times. The rearrangement uses TRBV6-6 and TRBJ2-5; 7 bases align to TRBD1. V trimming: 0 bases; J trimming: 5 bases; junction bases outside the gene matches: 9. Germline CDR1 is MNHNY and CDR2 is SVGAGI (reference sequence). The CDR3 contains 16 residues. Here the CDR3 DNA reads TGTGCCAGCAGTTACTCATCTACAGGGGCCGGGGAGACCCAGTACTTC. Its translation: CASSYSSTGAGETQYF.

The chain has TRBV6-6 and TRBJ1-1; perhaps TRBD1 as D (5 bases). This CDR3 region has 12 residues. Trimming took off 0 bases at V and 8 bases at J, with 7 bases between the two ends. The germline gives CDR1 MNHNY, CDR2 SVGAGI (reference sequence). The CDR3 here is CASSYSTEEAFF. The CDR3 DNA follows: TGTGCCAGCAGTTACTCGACAGAAGAAGCTTTCTTT.

This clone was seen more than once but under ten times. The rearrangement uses TRBV6-1 and TRBJ1-6; 10 bases align to TRBD1. J gave up 6 bases and V 4 bases, and 3 bases lay outside the gene matches. Germline assignment: CDR1 MNHNS and CDR2 SASEGT. The CDR3 covers 15 residues. The CDR3 nucleotides are TGTGCCAGCAGTGGTAGGACAGGGGGTAATTCACCCCTCCACTTT. It specifies CASSGRTGGNSPLHF.

This clone appeared a few times. V is TRBV5-1 and J is TRBJ2-1; 8 bases fit TRBD2. The CDR3 is 17 residues long. The V and J ends lost 4 bases and 5 bases, in that order; junction bases with no gene match: 14. Germline CDR1 is SGHRS and CDR2 is YFSETQ. CDR3 loop: CASSPRTLAATHNEQFF. Here the CDR3 DNA reads TGCGCCAGCAGCCCGAGGACACTAGCGGCTACTCACAATGAGCAGTTCTTC.

This clone has just a few counts. J is TRBJ2-5 and V is TRBV7-6, with D possibly matching TRBD2 (6 bases). The CDR3 length is 17 residues. Trimming removed 2 bases at V and 7 bases at J, with 23 bases between. CDR1 and CDR2 (germline): SGHVS, FNYEAQ. The CDR3 DNA reads as TGTGCCAGCAGCTTAAGCCTGACGCGCGGGAATCCCAGGACCCAGTACTTC. Residues: CASSLSLTRGNPRTQYF. Full variable domain (rest looked up from reference TRBV7-6 and TRBJ2-5): GAGVSQSPRYKVTKRGQDVALRCDPISGHVSLYWYRQALGQGPEFLTYFNYEAQQDKSGLPNDRFSAERPEGSISTLTIQRTEQRDSAMYRCASSLSLTRGNPRTQYFGPGTRLLVL.

The sample holds a few counts of this clone. This rearrangement joins TRBV10-3 to TRBJ1-2; 8 nucleotides agree with TRBD1. CDR1 is ENHRY, CDR2 SYGVKD, per germline. The CDR3 contains 12 residues. V shed 6 bases and J 12 bases; nucleotides not matched to a gene: 9. This CDR3 reads CAISLGQGHNTF. As DNA, the CDR3 is TGTGCCATCAGCCTTGGACAGGGCCACAACACCTTC.

The V call is TRBV10-3, the J call TRBJ2-5; unclear D gene. The CDR3 covers 15 residues. V was shortened by 0 bases and J by 4 bases, with 12 bases between the two germline ends. Germline CDR1 ENHRY, CDR2 SYGVKD. CDR3 protein: CAISESASGLETQYF. For the CDR3, the DNA is TGTGCCATCAGTGAGTCGGCTAGTGGTCTAGAGACCCAGTACTTC.

The table lists this clone with a few counts. V usage is TRBV15 and J usage is TRBJ2-1; TRBD1 matches 7 bases. Germline lookup yields CDR1 LNHNV and CDR2 YYDKDF (reference sequence). Trimming removed 3 bases from V and 4 bases from J; junction bases left unmatched: 9. The CDR3 consists of 16 residues. CDR3 in DNA: TGTGCCACCAGCAGGGGACAGCTAGGGGTTTACAATGAGCAGTTCTTC. Protein product: CATSRGQLGVYNEQFF.

The genes are TRBV19 and TRBJ2-7; a possible D gene is TRBD1 (5 bases). The CDR3 consists of 14 residues. With 0 bases removed from V and 2 bases from J, the gap between germline ends came to 8 bases. Germline V lookup: CDR1 LNHDA, CDR2 SQIVND (reference sequence). This chain's CDR3 is CASSIEGAPYEQYF. CDR3 in DNA: TGTGCCAGTAGTATAGAAGGGGCTCCCTACGAGCAGTACTTC.

The chain combines TRBV14 with TRBJ2-3; maybe TRBD2 (6 bases). V shed 3 bases and J shed 0 bases, with 10 bases lying between them. The CDR3 runs to 15 residues. Germline CDR1 reads SGHDN; CDR2 reads FVKESK. The CDR3 sequence is CASSQSSASTDTQYF. CDR3 nucleotide sequence: TGTGCCAGCAGCCAGTCTAGCGCGAGCACAGATACGCAGTATTTT.

V and J are TRBV6-5 and TRBJ1-5; 11 bases are shared with TRBD1. The CDR3 loop spans 16 amino acids. With 4 bases clipped from V and 5 bases from J, the junction kept 7 bases outside the gene matches. CDR1 MNHEY and CDR2 SVGAGI come from the germline V gene. This CDR3 is CASSSHRTGGDQPQHF. In DNA form, the CDR3 reads TGTGCCAGCAGTTCCCACCGGACAGGGGGCGATCAGCCCCAGCATTTT.